This T cell receptor beta chain was recovered during a study of cytomegalovirus exposure and HLA in healthy donors (TCRdb year 2017). In terms of the full investigation: An earlier analysis of approximately 600 of the donors reported 276 Gb of sequence data and around 120 million unique TCR beta sequences from about 200 million T cells. In a later analysis, previously published TCR beta repertoires from 666 donors were re-analyzed and high-resolution HLA genotyping was added so that TCR occurrence patterns could be studied. The genetic ancestry cluster associated with self-reported Caucasian donors included about 84% of the approximately 410 genotyped donors. Among about 400 genotyped donors of the cohort, an average of about 220,000 unique TCR beta nucleotide sequences was sequenced per donor, of which 15% to 20% were non-productive. The study combined high-throughput TCR immunosequencing, statistical association of individual TCRs with disease status, and machine learning to predict cytomegalovirus infection status. Roughly 5 DR-DQ haplotypes were handled as single units for association and clustering because linkage in the cohort was strong. Genome-wide SNP genotypes for about 65% of the 666 donors were used in a later genetic analysis, which treated that subset as a discovery cohort. Donor age, sex, ethnicity and CMV serostatus were collected together with the repertoire data. HLA typing covered class I and class II loci at four-digit resolution. The study aimed to test whether cataloging public T cell receptors could reveal signatures of past pathogen exposure. Along with the approximately 700-subject first cohort, a separate validation cohort of over 90 different subjects was used. Rather than drawing on any new phenotypic data, the later analysis identified candidate immune exposures from TCR beta sequences and the way those sequences occurred across donors. An early release that covered around 590 HLA-typed donors contained approximately 320 gigabases of sequencing data and around 80 million unique TCR sequences. The number of donors typed differed by locus, with about 620-630 for A, B, C, DRB1 and DQB1, around 520 for DQA1, approximately 580 for DPA1, and some 450 for DPB1. The T cell repertoires of 666 subjects were profiled by immunosequencing and related to cytomegalovirus serostatus. Every discovery cohort repertoire had been produced on one sequencing platform. An earlier analysis of approximately 630 of the donors applied high-throughput TCR beta sequencing to assess whether each TCR beta V gene segment acted as functional or pseudogenic.

General findings and caveats noted by the study authors: Only TCR beta chains were sequenced in this cohort, and the absence of alpha or paired-chain data limited detectable features. At a false discovery rate of 0.05, a later analysis linked 16,000 or so TCR beta sequences to specific HLA alleles. The only immune exposure information available for the cohort was CMV serostatus. Broadly in line with IMGT annotations, most TCR beta V segments showed up in productive rearrangements about 87% or about 30% of the time in an earlier analysis of a few hundred of the donors. A cluster of highly shared sequence variants was judged likely to represent a technical artifact of the sequencing pipeline. Across donors, most TCR sequences were observed very rarely, whereas some public TCRs were present in many individuals. According to a later analysis, most CMV-associated TCR beta chains appeared to be HLA-restricted, and the HLA associations seemed to be driven largely by CMV exposure. Because HLA typing was unavailable for some donors at each locus, only the typed subset was used in association tests. Assigning TCR associations to individual alleles was difficult when HLA alleles, especially DR and DQ, strongly co-occurred. Compared with equally common non-associated chains, HLA-associated TCR beta chains in a later analysis were more clonally expanded and had lower generation probabilities. The authors suggested that the approach could potentially be generalized to other disease states and immunological phenotypes. In the study, some 160 TCR beta chains were listed as associated with cytomegalovirus. A later genetic analysis reported fewer N-insertions in productive TCRs among donors in an Asian-associated ancestry cluster than the roughly 620-donor mean. The presence/absence analyses assumed that sequencing depth was roughly uniform across donors, and that assumption may not be true. In a later analysis, TCR association rates were found to vary across HLA loci, with the most associated TCRs seen for DRB1 alleles and the fewest for HLA-C alleles. Some IMGT-functional V segments, including TRBV6-2 and TRBV6-3, could not be told apart with the 87-base-pair reads, so those segments were excluded. Cytomegalovirus status was reported to be diagnosed by the classifier with high specificity and sensitivity in both the original and validation cohorts. Correlated functional status among segregating V segments might be attributable to linkage disequilibrium, but an unknown experimental factor could not be ruled out. An association between a missense DCLRE1C variant and V-gene and J-gene trimming of TCR beta chains was found in a later genetic analysis and replicated in an independent cohort. A further reported finding was that TCR beta sequences accurately predicted the HLA-A and HLA-B alleles for most subjects in the first cohort. Because counts were too low, seventeen rarely observed V segments, including chromosome 9 orphons, were excluded from the earlier analysis of some 590 of the donors. In a later analysis, several top co-occurrence clusters were reported to appear linked to parvovirus B19, influenza, CMV and Epstein-Barr virus. Three of the identified cytomegalovirus-associated TCR beta chains were confirmed in vitro to be specific for cytomegalovirus antigens.

The cohort was made up of hundreds of healthy bone marrow donors. Cohort members were all nominally healthy when sampled, although unrecorded immune exposures were likely present. The donor was CMV seronegative and was included in the group of 352 seronegative cohort members. A peripheral blood sample was collected from each donor, and TCR beta sequencing was performed on peripheral blood mononuclear cells. Genomic DNA extraction from the blood cell samples was performed with the Qiagen DNeasy Blood Extraction Kit. Libraries were made using the immunoSEQ multiplex PCR assay. The multiplex PCR relied on a mix of 60 forward primers for TCR Vbeta segments and 13 reverse primers for TCR Jbeta segments. Amplification of the CDR3 region of rearranged TCR beta genes was performed with a multiplex PCR assay on genomic DNA. On the Illumina HiSeq System, the amplified TCR beta libraries were sequenced as 87-base-pair reads. In the original analysis: Across the 700 or so repertoires, a later analysis counted 78 million or so unique TCR beta chains, 9.5 million to 12 million of which were shared by at least two donors. Raw reads were error-corrected and collapsed into unique sequences by a nearest-neighbor algorithm in which closely related sequences were merged to remove PCR and sequencing errors. To assign V, D and J gene segments, CDR3 sequences were aligned to IMGT reference sequences. Each retained sequence needed at least a six-nucleotide match to both a V gene segment and a J gene segment. A rearrangement counted as productive if the CDR3 had no stop codons and remained in frame with V and J, and every other rearrangement counted as non-productive. CDR3 was defined according to IMGT convention as the region running from the second conserved V-encoded cysteine to the conserved J-encoded phenylalanine. Sequences without an unambiguous match to a single V gene segment were excluded from the earlier analysis of almost 600 of the donors. In an earlier analysis of approximately 590 of the donors, a V segment was called functional when productive rearrangements were above 56.7%, and segregating when the standard deviation between donors exceeded 5%. A statistical classification framework was built to diagnose cytomegalovirus status from the catalog of TCR beta chain sequences. In a later analysis, TCR nucleotide sequences were compared against IMGT/GENE-DB human TR gene sequences so that V and J genes could be assigned. In a later analysis, CDR3 sequences and most-parsimonious VDJ recombination scenarios were assigned using the TCRdist pipeline. In a later analysis, each TCR beta chain was defined by its CDR3 amino acid sequence together with its V-gene family, and reads without a unique V-gene family were excluded. To address suspected cross-contamination and a sequencing artifact, a later analysis removed 450 to 700 highly shared, low-generation-probability nucleotide sequences. In a later analysis, a clonal expansion index was calculated for each public chain from normalized within-repertoire ranks of inferred template counts. In a later analysis, generation probabilities were computed with a VDJ recombination model fitted to out-of-frame rearrangements, and the resulting probabilities were checked against IGoR. Hypergeometric tests were used in a later analysis to score TCR-TCR, TCR-HLA and TCR-CMV co-occurrence, with a repertoire-size bias correction applied to the TCR pairs. To estimate false discovery rates, a later analysis permuted the HLA or CMV assignments 20 times. In a later analysis, co-occurring TCRs were grouped using DBSCAN, and TCRdist sequence similarity was added for clustering within HLA-allele-positive subsets. For co-occurrence clustering, repertoires with fewer than 30,000 or more than 120,000 public chains were excluded, along with about five repertoires with anomalous nucleotide sharing. In TCRdb, the immuneACCESS table is reduced to in-frame sequences with V and J assigned. These tables do not hold every clone; where another copy was compared, an unresolved V gene accounts for under half, and the others remain unexplained. Clone size and the V and J calls come from that table; the DNA yielded D and trimming. The sample contains 140,000 to 150,000 clones, roughly 80% of them found a single time. The ten largest clones represent less than 3% of the sample.

The germline V gene sets CDR1 to KGHSH and CDR2 to LQKENI. Spanning cysteine to phenylalanine, the CDR3 consists of 15 amino acids. The read is trimmed to its CDR3 DNA, 45 bases read in frame from base 1. V gives up 0 bases and J gives up 5 bases, and the segment between their germline ends measures 14 bases. For this clone: Its antigen is not yet known. Base qualities are not at hand, and no much larger clone is one base apart.

Sequencing used PBMCs. The sequence came from a woman aged 30 to 39 in good health and CMV-seronegative. The chain uses TRBV18 and TRBJ2-7; possibly the D gene is TRBD1, per 6 matching bases. This receptor has the CDR3 CASSPPSSGANEQYF. The nucleotide sequence is TGTGCCAGCTCACCACCGTCGTCAGGGGCCAACGAGCAGTACTTC. With the rest looked up from the reference TRBV18 and TRBJ2-7 genes rather than sequenced, the full variable domain is NAGVMQNPRHLVRRRGQEARLRCSPMKGHSHVYWYRQLPEEGLKFMVYLQKENIIDESGMPKERFSAEFPKEGPSILRIQQVVRGDSAAYFCASSPPSSGANEQYFGPGTRLTVT.